A single sample is the source of the 30 T cell receptor beta chains below, sequenced in a study of cytomegalovirus exposure and HLA in healthy donors. Primers included in the PCR were 60 Vbeta and 13 Jbeta primers. Assay used: immunoSEQ multiplex PCR; TCRdb lists only in-frame clones, some missing. This sample has over 150,000 clones, with roughly 82% found just once. The source material was PBMCs. The receptor set was obtained from a man between 45 and 60 years old in good health and CMV-seropositive.

The V gene is TRBV6-5, the J gene TRBJ2-5; possibly TRBD1 for D (5 bases). The CDR3 has 15 residues. Looked up from germline, CDR1 is MNHEY and CDR2 is SVGAGI. The germline V and J ends were trimmed by 0 bases and 1 base, with 9 bases remaining between them. CDR3 in amino acids: CASSYSPGSQETQYF. CDR3 sequence (DNA): TGTGCCAGCAGTTACTCGCCAGGGTCCCAAGAGACCCAGTACTTC.

The chain links TRBV5-1 to TRBJ2-7; perhaps TRBD1 as D (6 bases). This CDR3 spans 16 amino acids. Trimming took off 4 bases at V and 6 bases at J, with 23 bases between the two ends. Germline CDR1 is SGHRS and CDR2 is YFSETQ. The CDR3 loop is CASSQSGSRGLLEQYF. The CDR3 DNA reads TGCGCCAGCAGCCAATCGGGATCCAGGGGCCTCCTCGAGCAGTACTTC.

The V gene is TRBV27, the J gene TRBJ1-5; TRBD1 might be the D (6 bases). CDR1 MNHEY and CDR2 SMNVEV come from the germline V gene (reference sequence). The V and J ends lost 3 bases and 7 bases respectively, with 13 bases between them. The CDR3 extends over 14 amino acids. The CDR3 spells CASSFSGGEQPQHF. The DNA for the CDR3 is TGTGCCAGCAGTTTCTCGGGGGGCGAGCAGCCCCAGCATTTT.

In its sample, this clone was seen once. For the CDR3, the DNA is TGTGCCAGCTCGTCTAGCGGGGGGGGCGGCGGGGAGCTGTTTTTT. Its protein product is CASSSSGGGGGELFF. The chain employs TRBV6-5 and TRBJ2-2, with 12 bases identical to TRBD2. The germline CDR1 and CDR2 sequences are MNHEY and SVGAGI. The CDR3 is 15 amino acids. Trimming at V came to 8 bases and at J to 7 bases, leaving 8 bases not matched to a gene.

This clone occurred once. CDR3 bases: TGTGCCTGGTCCAACTCCTACGAGCAGTACTTC. This sequence encodes CAWSNSYEQYF. The chain uses TRBV30 and TRBJ2-5; D is unresolved. Near its end, the DNA agrees better with TRBJ2-7, so the J call may be wrong. The CDR3 length is 11 residues. Germline CDR1 reads GTSNPN; CDR2 reads SVGIG (reference sequence).

This rearrangement joins TRBV28 to TRBJ2-7; the match to TRBD1 covers 8 bases. This CDR3 has 14 amino acids. The germline V gene encodes CDR1 MDHEN and CDR2 SYDVKM. V lost 8 bases and J lost 0; bases outside the gene matches: 6. DNA for the CDR3: TGTGCCAGCGGGTCGGGGACAGGCTCCTACGAGCAGTACTTC. It translates to CASGSGTGSYEQYF.

This clone was observed a single time. This chain joins TRBV2 and TRBJ1-2, with a weak D call TRBD1 (5 bases). This CDR3 is 16 amino acids long. The V end was cut by 0 bases, the J end by 8 bases, with 19 bases between. Germline CDR1 reads SNHLY; CDR2 reads FYNNEI. The CDR3 loop reads CASSEALRDRREGYTF. CDR3 bases: TGTGCCAGCAGTGAAGCGCTTCGGGACCGGAGGGAGGGCTACACCTTC.

The rearrangement links TRBV5-8 to TRBJ2-1; 11 bases are a match to TRBD1. V trimming: 3 bases; J trimming: 6 bases; junction bases outside the gene matches: 5. This CDR3 comprises 15 residues. Germline V lookup: CDR1 SGHTS, CDR2 YDEGEE. CDR3 in amino acids: CASSSDRGQGNEQFF. The CDR3 DNA is TGTGCCAGCAGCTCGGACAGGGGGCAGGGCAATGAGCAGTTCTTC.

The chain couples TRBV6-5 to TRBJ1-2, with TRBD1 matching 7 bases. The germline gives CDR1 MNHEY, CDR2 SVGAGI. The trim removed 6 bases at V and 8 bases at J, leaving 12 bases unmatched. The CDR3 has 14 amino acids. The CDR3 sequence is CASRPGTALGGYTF. CDR3 DNA sequence: TGTGCCAGCAGGCCCGGGACAGCGCTGGGGGGCTACACCTTC.

V usage is TRBV7-9 and J usage is TRBJ1-2, with a weak D call TRBD1 (5 bases). The CDR3 extends over 15 amino acids. Germline lookup yields CDR1 SEHNR and CDR2 FQNEAQ (reference sequence). Trimming removed 3 bases from V and 0 bases from J, with 11 bases in between. CDR3 amino acids: CASSLQGRANYGYTF. CDR3 DNA: TGTGCCAGCAGCTTGCAGGGTAGGGCTAACTATGGCTACACCTTC.

The rearrangement joins TRBV27 to TRBJ1-5; D may be TRBD1 (5 bases). This CDR3 contains 15 residues. Trimming took 5 bases from V and 1 from J, leaving 12 bases between them. CDR1 is MNHEY, CDR2 SMNVEV, per germline (reference sequence). CDR3 sequence: CASSRDFDSNQPQHF. The DNA of the CDR3 is TGTGCCAGCAGTAGGGACTTTGACAGCAATCAGCCCCAGCATTTT.

About this clone: An end of the junction does not agree with germline; a read error may underlie this. Additional DNA sequences in this sample encode the identical CDR3. The V call is TRBV7-9, the J call TRBJ2-5; 11 nucleotides agree with TRBD2. CDR1 and CDR2 from the germline V gene are SEHNR and FQNEAQ (reference sequence). The CDR3 has 16 amino acids. As DNA, the CDR3 is TGTGCCAGCAGCCCCCATAGCGGGAGGGCGTTAGAGACCCAATACTTC. It translates to CASSPHSGRALETQYF.

V gene TRBV28 combines with J gene TRBJ1-1, with D possibly being TRBD1 (6 bases). The CDR3 has 16 amino acids. Per the germline V gene, CDR1 is MDHEN and CDR2 is SYDVKM. V shed 1 base and J shed 3 bases, with 15 bases lying between them. The CDR3 bases are TGTGCCAGCAGTTTATTAAGGGGGTCTGGGGACACTGAAGCTTTCTTT. Translated, it gives CASSLLRGSGDTEAFF.

This rearrangement joins TRBV2 to TRBJ2-7; 7 bases are shared with TRBD1. V lost 7 bases, J lost 0 bases, and 3 bases stayed unmatched. The CDR3 loop spans 13 amino acids. Germline values: CDR1 SNHLY, CDR2 FYNNEI. In DNA form, the CDR3 reads TGTGCCAGCACCGGGACAGCCTCCTACGAGCAGTACTTC. Amino acids: CASTGTASYEQYF.

V usage is TRBV30 and J usage is TRBJ2-7, with 11 nucleotides matching TRBD2. The trim removed 2 bases at V and 7 bases at J, leaving 7 bases unmatched. The CDR3 spans 14 residues. Per the germline V gene, CDR1 is GTSNPN and CDR2 is SVGIG (reference sequence). Here the CDR3 reads CAWSRSGRAGEQYF. The CDR3 DNA reads as TGTGCCTGGAGTCGTAGCGGGAGGGCGGGGGAGCAGTACTTC.

V gene TRBV7-3 combines with J gene TRBJ2-5; 8 nucleotides line up with TRBD2. Germline trimming cut 5 bases from V and 4 bases from J; bases unmatched to any gene: 9. Germline V gives CDR1 SGHTA, CDR2 FQGTGA. This CDR3 is 15 amino acids long. The CDR3, as DNA: TGTGCCAGCAGCCCTTCGGGAGGGGGGGGAGAGACCCAGTACTTC. This translates into CASSPSGGGGETQYF.

This clone was seen once. The gene calls are TRBV27 and TRBJ2-3, with 8 bases aligning to TRBD1. Looked up from germline, CDR1 is MNHEY and CDR2 is SMNVEV (reference sequence). V shed 7 bases and J 4 bases; nucleotides not matched to a gene: 7. The CDR3 is 14 amino acids. The CDR3 protein is CASNADRAPDTQYF. The CDR3 coding sequence is TGTGCCAGCAACGCGGACAGGGCGCCAGATACGCAGTATTTT.

This chain connects TRBV7-6 to TRBJ2-3; 9 nucleotides agree with TRBD1. The CDR3 sequence is 16 residues long. Losses at the gene ends were 4 bases for V and 3 bases for J; bases not matched to a gene: 8. Germline CDR1 reads SGHVS; CDR2 reads FNYEAQ. For the CDR3, the DNA is TGTGCCAGCAGCTCCCGACAGGGGGAAGAAACAGATACGCAGTATTTT. It codes for CASSSRQGEETDTQYF. Full variable domain (missing parts from reference TRBV7-6 and TRBJ2-3): GAGVSQSPRYKVTKRGQDVALRCDPISGHVSLYWYRQALGQGPEFLTYFNYEAQQDKSGLPNDRFSAERPEGSISTLTIQRTEQRDSAMYRCASSSRQGEETDTQYFGPGTRLTVL.

V and J are TRBV27 and TRBJ2-1, with 11 bases identical to TRBD2. The CDR3 runs to 15 residues. V dropped 6 bases and J dropped 8; count of bases not matched to a gene: 9. Germline CDR1 reads MNHEY; CDR2 reads SMNVEV (reference sequence). The DNA of the CDR3 is TGTGCCAGCAGGTTACTAGCGGGAGTATTCTATGAGCAGTTCTTC. Its protein product is CASRLLAGVFYEQFF.

This chain links TRBV19 with TRBJ2-7; perhaps TRBD1 as D (5 bases). The length of the CDR3 is 13 residues. CDR1 LNHDA and CDR2 SQIVND come from the germline V gene (reference sequence). V shed 5 bases and J shed 2 bases, with 10 bases lying between them. The CDR3 here is CASSLTVAYEQYF. The CDR3 region has the DNA TGTGCCAGTAGTCTGACAGTGGCCTACGAGCAGTACTTC.

The genes are TRBV5-1 and TRBJ2-1; possible D gene TRBD2, 6 bases. Trimming took 0 bases from V and 6 from J, leaving 13 bases between them. Germline assignment: CDR1 SGHRS and CDR2 YFSETQ. The length of the CDR3 is 15 residues. CDR3 region: CASSLAGGVFNEQFF. CDR3 sequence (DNA): TGCGCCAGCAGCTTGGCCGGGGGAGTGTTCAATGAGCAGTTCTTC.

This clone occurred a few times. The V and J genes are TRBV30 and TRBJ2-7; 8 bases line up with TRBD2. With 1 base clipped from V and 3 bases from J, the junction kept 2 bases outside the gene matches. The CDR3 runs 13 residues. Germline V gene lookup returns CDR1 GTSNPN and CDR2 SVGIG (reference sequence). CDR3 amino acids: CAWSALAGYEQYF. In nucleotides, the CDR3 is TGTGCCTGGAGTGCTCTAGCGGGCTACGAGCAGTACTTC.

This clone was picked up one time. The chain has TRBV27 and TRBJ1-1; D perhaps matches TRBD1 (5 bases). This CDR3 region has 15 residues. Germline V CDR1 and CDR2: MNHEY, SMNVEV (reference sequence). The V gene lost 2 bases and the J gene lost 1 base, with 11 bases spanning the gap. The CDR3 region is CASSLRAGQNTEAFF. CDR3 DNA: TGTGCCAGCAGTTTAAGGGCGGGGCAGAACACTGAAGCTTTCTTT.

The chain has TRBV5-6 and TRBJ1-5; TRBD1 is a possible D gene (6 bases). Germline loops: CDR1 SGHDT, CDR2 YYEEEE. There are 16 residues in the CDR3. Trimming left V 4 bases short and J 2 bases short, with 16 bases between. Written as DNA, the CDR3 is TGTGCCAGCAGCCCGAGAGGGGGATTGGGCAATCAGCCCCAGCATTTT. Its protein is CASSPRGGLGNQPQHF.

The genes are TRBV4-3 and TRBJ2-1, with 8 bases aligning to TRBD2. After removal of 5 bases from V and 0 bases from J, the junction contained 3 bases not matched to a gene. Germline assignment: CDR1 LGHNA and CDR2 YSLEER. This CDR3 contains 15 residues. The CDR3 reads CASSYSGSSYNEQFF. CDR3 nucleotides: TGCGCCAGCAGCTACAGCGGGAGCTCCTACAATGAGCAGTTCTTC.

The chain combines TRBV7-2 with TRBJ2-3; 7 nucleotides match TRBD2. This CDR3 is 13 amino acids long. Losses at the gene ends were 5 bases for V and 5 bases for J; bases not matched to a gene: 4. Germline V lookup: CDR1 SGHTA, CDR2 FQGNSA. CDR3 DNA sequence: TGTGCCAGCAGCCGAGCGGGGATAGATACGCAGTATTTT. As protein: CASSRAGIDTQYF.

The gene calls are TRBV6-5 and TRBJ1-4; D gene uncertain. The CDR3 has 14 amino acids. Germline-derived CDR1 and CDR2 are MNHEY and SVGAGI. V was shortened by 5 bases and J by 4 bases, with 11 bases between the two germline ends. CDR3 residues: CASSARGINEKLFF. The CDR3 DNA follows: TGTGCCAGCAGTGCGCGAGGGATTAATGAAAAACTGTTTTTT.

This chain connects TRBV10-3 to TRBJ1-5; D is unclear. V lost 2 bases to trimming and J lost 7 bases, with 12 bases between them. The germline V gene encodes CDR1 ENHRY and CDR2 SYGVKD. This CDR3 is 14 amino acids long. The DNA of the CDR3 is TGTGCCATCAGTGAGCCCGGGGAGGGACAGCCCCAGCATTTT. Translation gives CAISEPGEGQPQHF.

In this sample, this clone turned up many times. The chain couples TRBV9 to TRBJ2-3; D not certain. Germline CDR1 and CDR2: SGDLS and YYNGEE. The CDR3 sequence is 16 residues long. The V gene lost 3 bases and the J gene lost 9 bases, with 23 bases spanning the gap. The CDR3 DNA reads as TGTGCCAGCAGCGGCAGCCTCGGCGGCGAAGGTTTCACGCAGTATTTT. This encodes CASSGSLGGEGFTQYF.

This chain's CDR3 is CASSTRTSGGDKYEQFF. CDR3 DNA sequence: TGTGCCAGCAGCACTCGGACTAGCGGGGGGGATAAGTATGAGCAGTTCTTC. V and J are TRBV11-3 and TRBJ2-1; TRBD2 matches at 15 bases. The V gene end was trimmed by 5 bases and the J gene end by 8 bases; junction bases not matched to a gene: 10. CDR1 and CDR2 from the germline V gene are SGHNT and YENEEA. This CDR3 region has 17 residues.